This T cell receptor beta chain was documented in a study of cytotoxic CD8 clonotypes in ibrutinib-treated CLL. The overall study: After median about 71 months, approximately 14 stayed in remission, around twelve progressed; responses around 24 partial, 2 complete. Productive templates averaged 255,043 per sample, and productive rearrangements about 89,000.

TCRdb keeps only in-frame clones here, not all; method: immunoSEQ multiplex PCR. The table includes approximately 45,000 clones, around 70% detected once. Overall study findings and caveats: Public clonotypes proved infrequent, and on treatment they shrank or remained steady.

This clone has just a few counts. The antigen remains undetermined. Genomic DNA in an amount of about 2 micrograms was extracted from cryopreserved PBMCs and used for the preparation of TCR beta libraries. Looked up from germline, CDR1 is MNHEY and CDR2 is SVGAGI. This CDR3 has 15 residues. V was cut by 4 bases and J by 4 bases, with 16 bases left in between. The clonotype originates from a human donor with chronic lymphocytic leukemia. The input for sequencing was PBMCs, taken after 12 months of ibrutinib treatment. The chain joins TRBV6-5 to TRBJ1-2, with D possibly matching TRBD1 (6 bases). The CDR3: CASSSLGQGGYGYTF. Here the CDR3 DNA reads TGTGCCAGCAGTTCCTTGGGACAAGGGGGCTATGGCTACACCTTC.